Listed here are 15 T cell receptor beta chains from one sample, sequenced in a study of glioma-infiltrating T cells. Using RNA template, CDR3s of TCR alpha and beta were amplified with iRepertoire arm-PCR. One entry per CDR3 protein results from TCRdb running MiXCR on the multiplex PCR reads. This table holds approximately 100,000 distinct CDR3 sequences, about 28% found once. Sequenced: glioma tissue, nonneoplastic brain tissue, or PBMCs (not recorded which). The receptor source for this set is a human donor with low-grade glioma or glioblastoma, undergoing nonglioma brain surgery, or in good health (not recorded which).

This clonotype was seen ten or more times. The chain links TRBV6-6 to TRBJ2-1; tentatively, D is TRBD2 (6 bases). V was cut by 3 bases and J by 9 bases, with 15 bases left in between. From germline, CDR1 is MNHNY and CDR2 SVGAGI (reference sequence). The CDR3 contains 14 residues. This CDR3 is CASSYSAGYGEQFF. The CDR3 coding sequence is TGTGCCAGCAGTTATTCGGCGGGGTATGGTGAGCAGTTCTTC.

This clonotype has a single count. This may stem from a read error, because a much larger clone lies one nucleotide away. The chain carries TRBV4-2 and TRBJ2-7; D gene ambiguous. This CDR3 spans 12 amino acids. CDR1 is LGHNA, CDR2 YNFKEQ, per germline. The CDR3 sequence: CARSQEGIEQYF. The DNA of the CDR3 is TGTGCCAGGAGCCAAGAAGGGATCGAGCAGTACTTC.

Worth noting for this clonotype: A single base separates this from a much larger clone, so it may be a read error. The V call is TRBV29-1, the J call TRBJ1-1; no reliable D call. Germline lookup yields CDR1 SQVTM and CDR2 ANQGSEA. CDR3 size: 12 residues. In DNA form, the CDR3 reads TGCAGCGCATTACGTCAAAACACTGGAGCTTTCTTT. It yields the protein CSALRQNTGAFF.

This clonotype was counted ten times or more. The genes are TRBV2 and TRBJ2-7; D remains ambiguous. With 1 base removed from V and 2 bases from J, the gap between germline ends came to 3 bases. Germline V gives CDR1 SNHLY, CDR2 FYNNEI. The CDR3 length is 12 residues. The CDR3 loop is CASSEDAYEQYF. CDR3 sequence (DNA): TGTGCCAGCAGTGAAGACGCCTACGAGCAGTACTTC.

The rearrangement links TRBV19 to TRBJ2-7, with a weak D call TRBD2 (6 bases). V lost 9 bases and J 2 bases, leaving 20 bases between the germline ends. Looked up from germline, CDR1 is LNHDA and CDR2 is SQIVND (reference sequence). This CDR3 has 15 residues. The CDR3 sequence is CASSSTSWYPYEQYF. The CDR3 bases are TGTGCCAGCAGCTCGACTAGTTGGTATCCCTACGAGCAGTACTTC.

Concerning this clonotype: The junction departs from the called germline gene at one end, perhaps through a read error. This chain connects TRBV7-9 to TRBJ2-1; perhaps TRBD2 as D (6 bases). Germline-derived CDR1 and CDR2 are SEHNR and FQNEAQ (reference sequence). The CDR3 runs 12 residues. The CDR3 protein is CASSSASDEHFF. DNA for the CDR3: TGTGCCAGCAGCTCCGCTAGCGATGAGCACTTCTTC.

This clonotype was counted many times. The chain carries TRBV28 and TRBJ1-1; D not certain. Trimming took off 6 bases at V and 2 bases at J, with 7 bases between the two ends. CDR3 length: 12 amino acids. CDR1 is MDHEN and CDR2 is SYDVKM in the germline V gene. This CDR3 is CASRLKNTEAFF. The CDR3 DNA reads TGTGCCAGCAGATTAAAAAACACTGAAGCTTTCTTT.

On this clonotype: A much larger clone differs by one base, so this may be a read error. No conserved phenylalanine or tryptophan is present at the end of the CDR3, so a read error is the likely explanation. The V call is TRBV6-2 or TRBV6-3, the J call TRBJ2-7, with D unclear. CDR3 length: 15 residues. Deletions cut 2 bases from V and 3 bases from J, with 14 bases between. Germline assignment: CDR1 MNHEY and CDR2 SVGEGT. In DNA form, the CDR3 reads TGTGCCAGCAGTTACCGAACGGGCGCCTTCTACGAGCAGTACCTC. Translating gives CASSYRTGAFYEQYL.

In regard to this clonotype: It may be a read error: a sequence one base away is much more abundant. The chain employs TRBV12-3 or TRBV12-4 and TRBJ1-1; the D is unclear. The length of the CDR3 is 13 residues. The CDR3 sequence is CASSLIAGTEALF. In nucleotides, the CDR3 is TGTGCCAGCAGTTTAATTGCAGGCACTGAAGCTCTCTTT.

This clonotype was recorded at least ten times. The chain is built from TRBV7-2 and TRBJ2-3; possible D gene TRBD2, 5 bases. The CDR3 totals 15 residues. Germline V CDR1 and CDR2: SGHTA, FQGNSA. The V gene lost 3 bases and the J gene lost 5 bases, with 15 bases spanning the gap. As DNA, the CDR3 is TGTGCCAGCAGCTTTGCGGGCGGTTGGCAAGATACGCAGTATTTT. It specifies CASSFAGGWQDTQYF.

This clonotype was seen just once. A single base separates this from a much larger clone, so it may be a read error. The chain joins TRBV6-1 to TRBJ2-3; no reliable D call. CDR1 is MNHNS and CDR2 is SASEGT in the germline V gene. CDR3 length: 13 amino acids. V lost 6 bases, J lost 0 bases, and 7 bases lay in between. Here the CDR3 reads CASRKASTDTQYF. The CDR3 bases are TGTGCCAGCAGAAAAGCTAGCACAGATACGCAGTATTTT.

This clonotype has at least ten counts. This chain joins TRBV19 and TRBJ2-5; weak D call: TRBD2 (5 bases). The V gene lost 3 bases and the J gene lost 4 bases, with 12 bases spanning the gap. The CDR3 extends over 14 amino acids. Germline CDR1 reads LNHDA; CDR2 reads SQIVND (reference sequence). The DNA for the CDR3 is TGTGCCAGTAGTATCGGGGTAGGAGCAGAGACCCAGTACTTC. Translating gives CASSIGVGAETQYF.

The table lists this clonotype with a few counts. This chain connects TRBV4-1 to TRBJ2-3; 8 positions agree with TRBD2. Losses at the gene ends were 2 bases for V and 6 bases for J; bases not matched to a gene: 7. The CDR3 is made up of 15 amino acids. Germline CDR1 and CDR2: MGHRA and YSYEKL. CDR3 loop: CASSQPGGGSDTQYF. CDR3 DNA sequence: TGCGCCAGCAGCCAACCCGGGGGGGGGTCGGATACGCAGTATTTT.

This clonotype appeared many times. The junction differs from germline at one of its ends, possibly a read error. CDR3 sequence reads: CASSKTTVRETQYF. CDR3 bases: TGTGCTAGCAGCAAAACTACCGTCCGGGAGACCCAGTACTTC. This sequence joins TRBV7-7 and TRBJ2-5, with no clear D. The germline CDR1 and CDR2 sequences are SSHAT and FNYEAQ (reference sequence). This CDR3 region has 14 residues.

With regard to this clonotype: This sequence may be a read error, since a much larger clone differs from it by one base. The chain has TRBV20-1 and TRBJ2-7; D uncertain. The CDR3 has 14 amino acids. V was shortened by 5 bases and J by 6 bases, with 20 bases between the two germline ends. CDR1 DFQATT and CDR2 SNEGSKA come from the germline V gene (reference sequence). The CDR3 DNA sequence: TGCAGTGCTCAGCCACAACAGCCCCACTCCGAGCAGTACTTC. It yields the protein CSAQPQQPHSEQYF.